One sample yielded the 32 T cell receptor beta chains listed below, sequenced in a study of PD-1 blockade in classical Hodgkin lymphoma. Following autologous stem cell transplantation, relapse occurred in every patient, and exposure to brentuximab vedotin varied. Profiled with immunoSEQ multiplex PCR; TCRdb holds only in-frame clones, not every one. The table records 100,000 or so clones, roughly 91% of them present only once. The source was peripheral blood mononuclear cells (PBMCs), collected before the second cycle of nivolumab. These receptors all come from a human donor with classical Hodgkin lymphoma.

DNA of the CDR3: TGTGCCAGCAATTCTAGGCACGGGGAGTTCCTGAACACCGGGGAGCTGTTTTTT. As protein: CASNSRHGEFLNTGELFF. The rearrangement joins TRBV13 to TRBJ2-2, with D possibly TRBD2 on 5 matching bases. The ends were cut back, 7 bases at V and 1 base at J, with 22 bases in the middle. This CDR3 is 18 amino acids long. Germline V gene lookup returns CDR1 PRHDT and CDR2 FYEKMQ (reference sequence). The full variable domain, in which reference TRBV13 and TRBJ2-2 provide the parts outside the CDR3, is AAGVIQSPRHLIKEKRETATLKCYPIPRHDTVYWYQQGPGQDPQFLISFYEKMQSDKGSIPDRFSAQQFSDYHSELNMSSLELGDSALYFCASNSRHGEFLNTGELFFGEGSRLTVL.

CDR3 protein: CASSLSGSYEQYF. The CDR3, as DNA: TGTGCCAGCAGCTTATCGGGCTCCTACGAGCAGTACTTC. The V gene is TRBV13, the J gene TRBJ2-7; no definite D call. V was clipped by 2 bases and J by 0 bases, with 5 bases between them. There are 13 residues in the CDR3. Germline V gene data show CDR1 as PRHDT and CDR2 as FYEKMQ (reference sequence).

V usage is TRBV6-5 and J usage is TRBJ2-1, with 12 bases lining up with TRBD2. This CDR3 contains 15 residues. Germline CDR1 and CDR2: MNHEY and SVGAGI. J lost 8 bases, V lost 6 bases, and 8 bases had no gene match. The CDR3 reads CASSVLAGGPHEQFF. The CDR3 nucleotides are TGTGCCAGCAGCGTCCTAGCGGGGGGGCCCCATGAGCAGTTCTTC.

In nucleotides, the CDR3 is TGTGCCAGCAGGGCCGGGAGGGGGCAGATAGCTTTCTTT. This translates into CASRAGRGQIAFF. The chain combines TRBV2 with TRBJ1-1; the match to TRBD1 covers 7 bases. There are 13 residues in the CDR3. CDR1 is SNHLY and CDR2 is FYNNEI in the germline V gene. The V segment lost 6 bases and the J segment 10 bases; nucleotides outside the gene matches: 11.

The chain uses TRBV18 and TRBJ2-1; 7 bases match TRBD2. The V segment lost 3 bases and the J segment 7 bases; nucleotides outside the gene matches: 6. This CDR3 spans 14 amino acids. Germline CDR1 and CDR2: KGHSH and LQKENI. CDR3 sequence: CASSPERGQNEQFF. The CDR3 DNA reads as TGTGCCAGCTCACCTGAGCGGGGCCAAAATGAGCAGTTCTTC.

This clone has a single count. This chain links TRBV7-3 with TRBJ2-5; 15 bases are a match to TRBD2. The germline V gene has CDR1 SGHTA and CDR2 FQGTGA. Trimming cost V 5 bases and J 4 bases; bases outside gene matches: 2. This CDR3 is 15 amino acids long. The CDR3 DNA reads TGTGCCAGCAGCAAGGGACTAGCGGGGGGAGAGACCCAGTACTTC. This translates into CASSKGLAGGETQYF.

The rearrangement joins TRBV5-1 to TRBJ2-3, with 8 bases matching TRBD2. Germline V gene sequence: CDR1 SGHRS, CDR2 YFSETQ. J gave up 0 bases and V 4 bases, and 7 bases lay outside the gene matches. The CDR3 runs 16 residues. CDR3 in DNA: TGCGCCAGCAGCCCCGGGACTAGATCCAGCACAGATACGCAGTATTTT. Translating gives CASSPGTRSSTDTQYF.

The V and J genes are TRBV7-2 and TRBJ2-2; TRBD1 is a possible D gene (5 bases). Germline loops: CDR1 SGHTA, CDR2 FQGNSA. V gave up 2 bases and J gave up 5 bases, with 9 bases separating them. The CDR3 is 14 amino acids. CDR3 residues: CASSLPAGTGELFF. For the CDR3, the DNA is TGTGCCAGCAGCTTACCCGCAGGGACCGGGGAGCTGTTTTTT.

The gene calls are TRBV4-1 and TRBJ1-2; D is unresolved. CDR1 MGHRA and CDR2 YSYEKL come from the germline V gene. This CDR3 spans 16 amino acids. Between the trimmed V and J ends, which lost 5 bases and 4 bases, there was a span of 20 bases. In nucleotides, the CDR3 is TGCGCCAGCAGCAGTAGTCAGAACCGAAAGACCTATGGCTACACCTTC. Amino acids: CASSSSQNRKTYGYTF.

The chain is built from TRBV12-5 and TRBJ1-2; weak D call: TRBD1 (6 bases). From germline, CDR1 is LGHNT and CDR2 FRNRAP. Trimming stripped 4 bases from V and 4 bases from J, with 10 bases between. The CDR3 contains 13 residues. As DNA, the CDR3 is TGTGCTAGTGGTTCGGGACAAACCTATGGCTACACCTTC. As protein: CASGSGQTYGYTF.

The rearrangement uses TRBV5-1 and TRBJ1-1; tentatively, D is TRBD1 (6 bases). CDR1 is SGHRS, CDR2 YFSETQ, per germline. V gave up 4 bases and J gave up 6 bases, with 19 bases separating them. CDR3 length: 15 amino acids. The CDR3 DNA follows: TGCGCCAGCAGCCCAAGGTTATCGGGGGCCGCTGAAGCTTTCTTT. Translated: CASSPRLSGAAEAFF.

The rearrangement links TRBV5-1 to TRBJ2-1, with 8 bases fitting TRBD1. Trimming took 5 bases from V and 5 from J; bases not matched to a gene: 9. The CDR3 consists of 15 residues. Germline CDR1 is SGHRS and CDR2 is YFSETQ. CDR3 nucleotide sequence: TGCGCCAGCAGACTCGGACAGGGTGCCCACAATGAGCAGTTCTTC. Translated: CASRLGQGAHNEQFF.

This sequence joins TRBV7-3 and TRBJ2-1; D is tentatively TRBD1 or TRBD2 (5 bases each). Germline V gene sequence: CDR1 SGHTA, CDR2 FQGTGA. The CDR3 is made up of 15 amino acids. V shed 2 bases and J shed 1 base, with 9 bases lying between them. The CDR3 sequence: CASSLGGGSYNEQFF. CDR3 nucleotide sequence: TGTGCCAGCAGCTTAGGGGGTGGGTCCTACAATGAGCAGTTCTTC.

The table lists this clone with a count of one. The chain joins TRBV6-5 to TRBJ2-1; D is unresolved. Looked up from germline, CDR1 is MNHEY and CDR2 is SVGAGI. V was shortened by 0 bases and J by 0 bases, with 6 bases between the two germline ends. This CDR3 is 15 amino acids long. DNA for the CDR3: TGTGCCAGCAGTTACTCCCTAGACTCCTACAATGAGCAGTTCTTC. Protein: CASSYSLDSYNEQFF.

This sequence joins TRBV14 and TRBJ2-3, with TRBD2 identical over 9 bases. The CDR3 is made up of 16 amino acids. Germline V gene sequence: CDR1 SGHDN, CDR2 FVKESK. After removal of 5 bases from V and 0 bases from J, the junction contained 6 bases not matched to a gene. This CDR3 reads CASSAILAGSTDTQYF. CDR3 sequence (DNA): TGTGCCAGCAGCGCAATCCTAGCGGGGAGCACAGATACGCAGTATTTT.

The table lists this clone with a few counts. This chain joins TRBV2 and TRBJ1-5, with D tentatively TRBD1 (6 bases). Germline lookup yields CDR1 SNHLY and CDR2 FYNNEI. V was cut by 9 bases and J by 7 bases, with 25 bases left in between. The length of the CDR3 is 16 residues. In DNA form, the CDR3 reads TGTGCCAGGGGCGGACCACTTGGGGGGGCCAACCAGCCCCAGCATTTT. Its protein product is CARGGPLGGANQPQHF.

The J gene is TRBJ2-7, the V gene TRBV12-2; the table's D call of TRBD1 was not tested on the DNA. TRBV12-2 is shown as a pseudogene. CDR3 length equals 14 residues. CDR3 nucleotides: TGTGCAAGTCGCCTAACCGGGACAGTAGAAGAGCAGTACTTC. This sequence encodes CASRLTGTVEEQYF.

The J gene is TRBJ1-5, the V gene TRBV19; 8 nucleotides agree with TRBD1. Germline lookup yields CDR1 LNHDA and CDR2 SQIVND (reference sequence). CDR3 length: 18 residues. The junction had 18 bases not matched to a gene; V was cut back by 8 bases and J by 3 bases. This CDR3 reads CASVSGQGMRMVNQPQHF. The DNA of the CDR3 is TGTGCCAGTGTATCCGGACAGGGAATGCGTATGGTCAATCAGCCCCAGCATTTT.

This chain links TRBV6-6 with TRBJ2-3; possibly TRBD2 for D (6 bases). Germline V CDR1 and CDR2: MNHNY, SVGAGI (reference sequence). The CDR3 spans 15 residues. V lost 0 bases and J lost 1, with 8 bases in between. CDR3 protein: CASSYSPGGTDTQYF. The CDR3 bases are TGTGCCAGCAGTTACTCCCCGGGGGGCACAGATACGCAGTATTTT.

The J gene is TRBJ2-7, the V gene TRBV4-3, with no clear D. Germline V gene sequence: CDR1 LGHNA, CDR2 YSLEER. This CDR3 region has 15 residues. The V end lost 0 bases, the J end lost 2 bases, and 11 bases lay between the germline ends. CDR3 in DNA: TGCGCCAGCAGCCAAGAGTTATACGGAACCTACGAGCAGTACTTC. Its translation is CASSQELYGTYEQYF.

This chain connects TRBV7-9 to TRBJ1-2, with D perhaps TRBD1 (5 bases). Germline V gives CDR1 SEHNR, CDR2 FQNEAQ (reference sequence). Trimming pared 5 bases from V and 3 bases from J, leaving 7 bases between. This CDR3 is 12 amino acids long. In DNA form, the CDR3 reads TGTGCCAGCAGCCAGGGAGACTATGGCTACACCTTC. This codes for CASSQGDYGYTF.

The genes are TRBV6-5 and TRBJ2-7; 11 bases line up with TRBD2. V shed 6 bases, J shed 0 bases, and the junction held 4 bases outside the gene matches. The CDR3 loop spans 15 amino acids. Per the germline V gene, CDR1 is MNHEY and CDR2 is SVGAGI. The CDR3 DNA reads as TGTGCCAGCAGCAAGGGACTAGCGGCCTCCTACGAGCAGTACTTC. As protein: CASSKGLAASYEQYF.

J is TRBJ1-2 and V is TRBV30, with no clear D. With 2 bases removed from V and 7 bases from J, the gap between germline ends came to 17 bases. Germline loops: CDR1 GTSNPN, CDR2 SVGIG (reference sequence). This CDR3 has 14 amino acids. This chain's CDR3 is CAWSTRTRLGGYTF. The CDR3 DNA sequence: TGTGCCTGGAGTACCCGGACCCGTCTGGGTGGCTACACCTTC.

The chain has TRBV6-1 and TRBJ1-5, with 7 bases that match TRBD1. CDR3 length: 15 residues. V gave up 7 bases and J gave up 2 bases; unmatched junction bases: 8. Germline V gives CDR1 MNHNS, CDR2 SASEGT. The CDR3 spells CASISTGQGNQPQHF. CDR3 DNA sequence: TGTGCCAGCATATCGACAGGGCAAGGCAATCAGCCCCAGCATTTT.

CDR3 residues: CASSPHRGTEAFF. DNA for the CDR3: TGTGCCAGCAGTCCACACCGGGGCACTGAAGCTTTCTTT. This rearrangement joins TRBV27 to TRBJ1-1; D is unresolved. CDR1 is MNHEY, CDR2 SMNVEV, per germline (reference sequence). The CDR3 covers 13 residues. The V and J ends lost 5 bases and 4 bases respectively, with 11 bases between them.

A single count supports this clone. The rearrangement links TRBV2 to TRBJ2-2, with 8 bases identical to TRBD1. Germline V gene data show CDR1 as SNHLY and CDR2 as FYNNEI. The trim removed 7 bases at V and 5 bases at J, leaving 9 bases unmatched. The CDR3 runs 15 residues. The CDR3 DNA is TGTGCCAGCACTCAGGGGGCTTGGGGTACCGGGGAGCTGTTTTTT. Translated, it gives CASTQGAWGTGELFF.

The CDR3 region has the DNA TGTGCCAGCAGCTTAGACAATGAGCAGTTCTTC. It translates to CASSLDNEQFF. The rearrangement joins TRBV7-6 to TRBJ2-1; D remains ambiguous. CDR1 SGHVS and CDR2 FNYEAQ come from the germline V gene. Trimming cost V 1 base and J 5 bases, with 0 bases left between them. This CDR3 contains 11 residues.

The chain links TRBV7-2 to TRBJ1-2; D is ambiguous. The CDR3 sequence is 12 residues long. CDR1 SGHTA and CDR2 FQGNSA come from the germline V gene. V lost 1 base and J lost 8, with 8 bases in between. The CDR3 loop reads CASSLDVGGYTF. The CDR3 DNA reads as TGTGCCAGCAGCTTAGATGTGGGGGGCTACACCTTC.

V and J are TRBV19 and TRBJ1-5; D gene uncertain. Germline V gene data show CDR1 as LNHDA and CDR2 as SQIVND (reference sequence). This CDR3 spans 15 amino acids. Trimming left V 3 bases short and J 0 bases short, with 9 bases between. The CDR3 loop is CASSMGSHSNQPQHF. The CDR3 DNA reads as TGTGCCAGTAGTATGGGCAGTCATAGCAATCAGCCCCAGCATTTT.

V usage is TRBV2 and J usage is TRBJ1-5; D remains ambiguous. Germline values: CDR1 SNHLY, CDR2 FYNNEI. The CDR3 contains 13 residues. Trimming pared 3 bases from V and 4 bases from J, leaving 7 bases between. The CDR3 region has the DNA TGTGCCAGCAGTGACTGGAGAAATCAGCCCCAGCATTTT. Encoded protein: CASSDWRNQPQHF. Together with reference TRBV2 and TRBJ1-5, the CDR3 gives the full variable domain: EPEVTQTPSHQVTQMGQEVILRCVPISNHLYFYWYRQILGQKVEFLVSFYNNEISEKSEIFDDQFSVERPDGSNFTLKIRSTKLEDSAMYFCASSDWRNQPQHFGDGTRLSIL.

The chain employs TRBV27 and TRBJ2-2, with D unresolved. This CDR3 comprises 15 residues. V lost 1 base to trimming and J lost 6 bases, with 12 bases between them. Germline CDR1 MNHEY, CDR2 SMNVEV (reference sequence). The CDR3: CASSLWEPGAGELFF. In DNA, the CDR3 is TGTGCCAGCAGTTTATGGGAACCGGGCGCCGGGGAGCTGTTTTTT.

The rearrangement uses TRBV19 and TRBJ1-1, with D possibly TRBD1 on 5 matching bases. In germline, CDR1 is LNHDA, CDR2 SQIVND (reference sequence). The V and J ends lost 4 bases and 2 bases respectively, with 11 bases between them. CDR3 length equals 14 residues. CDR3 residues: CASSKGDSNTEAFF. CDR3 in DNA: TGTGCCAGTAGTAAAGGGGACTCCAACACTGAAGCTTTCTTT.